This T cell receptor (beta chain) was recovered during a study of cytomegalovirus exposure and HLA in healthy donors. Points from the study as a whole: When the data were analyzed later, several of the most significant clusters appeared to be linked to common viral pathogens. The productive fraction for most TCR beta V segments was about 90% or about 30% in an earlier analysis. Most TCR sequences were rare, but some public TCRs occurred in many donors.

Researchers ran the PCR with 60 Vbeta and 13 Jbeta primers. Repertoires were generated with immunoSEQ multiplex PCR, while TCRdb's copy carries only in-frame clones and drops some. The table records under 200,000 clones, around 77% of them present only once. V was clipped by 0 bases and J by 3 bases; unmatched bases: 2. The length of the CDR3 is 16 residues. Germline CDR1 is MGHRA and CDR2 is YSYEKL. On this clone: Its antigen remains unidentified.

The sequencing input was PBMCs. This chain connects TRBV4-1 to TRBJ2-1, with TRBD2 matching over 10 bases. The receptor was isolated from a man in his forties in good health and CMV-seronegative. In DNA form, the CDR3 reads TGCGCCAGCAGCCAAGAAGGGACTAGCGTCTACAATGAGCAGTTCTTC. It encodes CASSQEGTSVYNEQFF.